This T cell receptor (beta chain) derives from a study of cytomegalovirus exposure and HLA in healthy donors. Primers for the PCR totalled 60 Vbeta and 13 Jbeta. Sequencing used immunoSEQ multiplex PCR; TCRdb keeps in-frame clones, though not all of them. The sample lists 180,000 or so clones; approximately 80% were seen once. A word on this clone: The antigen remains unidentified.

The donors comprised healthy bone marrow donors. Trimming at V came to 2 bases and at J to 0 bases, leaving 10 bases not matched to a gene. The V gene's germline CDR1 is SNHLY and CDR2 FYNNEI. CDR3 length: 17 amino acids. Study-level findings and limits: Three chains tied to CMV proved CMV antigen-specific in vitro. An ancestry cluster, one associated with Asian ancestry, reportedly showed fewer N-insertions than the 666-donor mean in a later analysis. Some segments of the V type, notably TRBV6-2 and TRBV6-3, were excluded as indistinguishable.

The receptor was derived from a girl aged 5 to 17 in good health and CMV-seropositive. The specimen was PBMCs. The V call is TRBV2, the J call TRBJ2-7; TRBD2 matches at 7 bases. DNA for the CDR3: TGTGCCAGCAGTGAATGGGTAGCGGGTCCGATCTCCTACGAGCAGTACTTC. Translation: CASSEWVAGPISYEQYF.